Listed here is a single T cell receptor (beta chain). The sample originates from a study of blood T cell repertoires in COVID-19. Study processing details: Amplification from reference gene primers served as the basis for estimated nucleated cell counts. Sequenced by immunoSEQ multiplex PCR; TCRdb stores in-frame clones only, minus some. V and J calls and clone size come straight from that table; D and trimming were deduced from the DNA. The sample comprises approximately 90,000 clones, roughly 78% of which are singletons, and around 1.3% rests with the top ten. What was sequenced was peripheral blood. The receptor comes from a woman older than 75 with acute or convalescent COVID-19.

The CDR3 DNA reads as TGTGCCAGCAGGTCGGACAGGGGCGGAATTTCACCCCTCCACTTT. It codes for CASRSDRGGISPLHF. The chain employs TRBV27 and TRBJ1-6; 9 nucleotides match TRBD1. The junction had 9 bases not matched to a gene; V was cut back by 6 bases and J by 9 bases. Germline V gene lookup returns CDR1 MNHEY and CDR2 SMNVEV (reference sequence). This CDR3 has 15 residues.